Listed below are T cell receptor beta chains from one sample, sequenced in a study of control samples from healthy donors and cancer patients. Sequenced by immunoSEQ multiplex PCR; TCRdb stores in-frame clones only, minus some. The sample records about 130,000 clones, roughly nine tenths being singletons. The sample comprised blood. The receptor source for this set is a man aged 18 to 30 in good health. The CDR3 runs from the conserved cysteine through the conserved F or W. A D gene is named only where the DNA matches it firmly. A clone size is listed for some rows: how often the clone was seen (once, few, many), or a class if it is expanded.

j_call clone_size d_call cdr3_length v_call cdr3_aa cdr3_nt
TRBJ2-2 . . 15 TRBV27 CASSLDGANTGELFF TGTGCCAGCAGTTTAGACGGAGCGAACACCGGGGAGCTGTTTTTT
TRBJ1-5 . . 16 TRBV28 CASSLPDPNPNQPQHF TGTGCCAGCAGTTTACCGGACCCCAATCCGAATCAGCCCCAGCATTTT
TRBJ2-1 . . 14 TRBV4-3 CASSQDVTYNEQFF TGCGCCAGCAGCCAAGATGTCACTTACAATGAGCAGTTCTTC
TRBJ2-1 . TRBD2 16 TRBV7-9 CASSGSSGRVPNEQFF TGTGCCAGCAGCGGATCGAGCGGGAGAGTGCCCAATGAGCAGTTCTTC
TRBJ1-1 . . 13 TRBV2 CASSGKKNTEAFF TGTGCCAGCAGCGGGAAGAAGAACACTGAAGCTTTCTTT
TRBJ1-1 once . 12 TRBV10-1 CASSEMNTEAFF TGCGCCAGCAGTGAAATGAACACTGAAGCTTTCTTT
TRBJ2-5 . . 14 TRBV15 CATSRVERGKTQYF TGTGCCACCAGCAGAGTCGAGAGGGGGAAGACCCAGTACTTC
TRBJ1-1 . . 14 TRBV6-6 CASSLRGLSTEAFF TGTGCCAGCAGTCTAAGGGGACTGAGCACTGAAGCTTTCTTT
TRBJ1-5 . . 15 TRBV7-9 CASSLAGTPDQPQHF TGTGCCAGCAGCTTAGCGGGGACACCCGATCAGCCCCAGCATTTT
TRBJ1-1 . TRBD1 15 TRBV5-4 CASSRAGGTHTEAFF TGTGCCAGCAGCCGTGCAGGGGGAACGCACACTGAAGCTTTCTTT
TRBJ1-4 once . 15 TRBV27 CASSTRLTTNEKLFF TGTGCCAGCAGTACGCGGTTAACAACTAATGAAAAACTGTTTTTT
TRBJ1-2 . . 13 TRBV7-9 CATSKREGYGYTF TGTGCCACCTCAAAGAGGGAGGGCTATGGCTACACCTTC
TRBJ1-1 . . 13 TRBV18 CASSSVMDTEAFF TGTGCCAGCTCATCGGTAATGGACACTGAAGCTTTCTTT
TRBJ1-1 . . 15 TRBV6-6 CASSYTEQGGTEAFF TGTGCCAGCAGTTACACCGAACAGGGTGGCACTGAAGCTTTCTTT
TRBJ2-1 . . 16 TRBV21-1 CASSKETGANYNEQFF TGTGCCAGCAGCAAAGAGACGGGAGCGAATTACAATGAGCAGTTCTTC
TRBJ2-7 . . 12 TRBV29-1 CSASQGIGEQYF TGCAGCGCGTCTCAGGGGATAGGCGAGCAGTACTTC
TRBJ2-2 . TRBD2 17 TRBV18 CASSPGLAQTNTGELFF TGTGCCAGCTCACCCGGACTAGCTCAAACGAACACCGGGGAGCTGTTTTTT
TRBJ1-2 . . 11 TRBV19 CASSMPAGYTF TGTGCCAGTAGTATGCCGGCGGGCTACACCTTC
TRBJ2-7 . . 14 TRBV10-3 CAIRGGTEVPGQYF TGTGCCATCAGGGGGGGGACAGAAGTCCCGGGGCAGTACTTC
TRBJ2-4 . . 17 TRBV10-3 CAISESGSLALKNIQYF TGTGCCATCAGTGAGTCGGGGAGCTTAGCGCTAAAAAACATTCAGTACTTC
TRBJ1-1 once . 14 TRBV6-5 CASSYGTPSTEAFF TGTGCCAGCAGTTACGGGACACCGTCTACTGAAGCTTTCTTT
TRBJ2-1 . TRBD1 15 TRBV5-8 CASSFDRAVYNEQFF TGTGCCAGCAGCTTCGACAGGGCCGTCTACAATGAGCAGTTCTTC
TRBJ1-3 . TRBD1 22 TRBV5-1 CASSAKNSGTGFHLSSGNTIYF TGCGCCAGCAGCGCGAAAAATTCCGGGACAGGGTTCCATCTAAGCTCTGGAAACACCATATATTTT
TRBJ1-2 . . 14 TRBV27 CASSPRTDNYGYTF TGTGCCAGCAGTCCCCGTACGGATAACTATGGCTACACCTTC
TRBJ2-1 . . 16 TRBV7-9 CASSPERPEPYNEQFF TGTGCCAGCAGCCCCGAGAGACCGGAACCCTACAATGAGCAGTTCTTC
TRBJ1-2 . TRBD1 13 TRBV6-2/TRBV6-3 CASSFRTGHGYTF TGTGCCAGCAGTTTTCGGACAGGGCATGGCTACACCTTC
TRBJ1-2 . TRBD1 19 TRBV9 CASSVGVPGTGGGNYGYTF TGTGCCAGCAGCGTAGGGGTCCCGGGGACAGGGGGCGGCAACTATGGCTACACCTTC
TRBJ2-7 once TRBD2 14 TRBV5-1 CASREGPSSYEQYF TGCGCCTCCAGGGAGGGGCCGAGCTCCTACGAGCAGTACTTC
TRBJ1-6 . . 13 TRBV9 CASSAEGISPLHF TGTGCCAGCAGCGCGGAGGGGATTTCACCCCTCCACTTT
TRBJ2-5 . . 14 TRBV7-9 CASSLGEYQETQYF TGTGCCAGCAGCTTAGGGGAGTACCAAGAGACCCAGTACTTC
TRBJ1-2 once . 13 TRBV4-2 CASSQDRGSGYTF TGTGCCAGCAGCCAAGATCGGGGGAGTGGCTACACCTTC
TRBJ2-7 . . 14 TRBV27 CASSLGRGAYEQYF TGTGCCAGCAGTTTAGGCAGGGGGGCCTACGAGCAGTACTTC
TRBJ1-2 . . 12 TRBV30 CAWSNSIYGYTF TGTGCCTGGAGTAACAGCATTTATGGCTACACCTTC
TRBJ2-1 few TRBD2 15 TRBV6-5 CASSYSGRAKDEQFF TGTGCCAGCAGTTATAGCGGGAGGGCCAAGGATGAGCAGTTCTTC
TRBJ2-7 . TRBD1 13 TRBV29-1 CSVEGDRAYEQYF TGCAGCGTCGAAGGGGACAGGGCCTACGAGCAGTACTTC
TRBJ1-1 . . 15 TRBV5-1 CASSLGGSLNTEAFF TGCGCCAGCAGCTTGGGCGGCAGTCTGAACACTGAAGCTTTCTTT
TRBJ2-7 . TRBD1 13 TRBV6-6 CASSPTGVYEQYF TGTGCCAGCAGTCCGACAGGGGTCTACGAGCAGTACTTC
TRBJ1-5 . . 13 TRBV2 CASSVGVEQPQHF TGTGCCAGCAGTGTCGGAGTTGAACAGCCCCAGCATTTT
TRBJ1-1 few . 16 TRBV30 CAWRNRGGGLVTEAFF TGTGCCTGGAGGAACCGAGGCGGGGGCTTGGTAACTGAAGCTTTCTTT
TRBJ2-3 . . 12 TRBV25-1 CASSLSSNTQYF TGTGCCAGCAGTTTGTCGTCAAATACGCAGTATTTT
TRBJ2-6 few TRBD2 15 TRBV7-9 CASSSAGAGANVLTF TGTGCCAGCAGCTCGGCGGGAGCTGGGGCCAACGTCCTGACTTTC
TRBJ2-7 once . 14 TRBV10-2 CASSPGPGSYEQYF TGCGCCAGCAGTCCCGGGCCGGGGTCCTACGAGCAGTACTTC
TRBJ1-6 . TRBD1 16 TRBV5-1 CASSLASTGANSPLHF TGCGCCAGCAGCTTGGCCTCTACAGGGGCCAATTCACCCCTCCACTTT
TRBJ2-3 . . 16 TRBV3-1/TRBV3-2 CASSLMARISTDTQYF TGTGCCAGCAGCCTAATGGCCCGGATTAGCACAGATACGCAGTATTTT
TRBJ2-7 . TRBD2 13 TRBV6-6 CASGTSGRPEQYF TGTGCCAGTGGGACTAGCGGGAGACCCGAGCAGTACTTC
TRBJ1-4 . . 14 TRBV6-4 CASSEESTNEKLFF TGTGCCAGCAGTGAGGAGTCAACTAATGAAAAACTGTTTTTT
TRBJ2-7 . . 14 TRBV19 CASSIRGTTYEQYF TGTGCCAGTAGTATCCGGGGGACAACCTACGAGCAGTACTTC
TRBJ2-7 . . 13 TRBV18 CASSSRQDYEQYF TGTGCCAGCTCATCACGACAGGACTACGAGCAGTACTTC
TRBJ1-1 . TRBD1 15 TRBV2 CASYGTGKSNTEAFF TGTGCCAGCTATGGGACAGGGAAGTCGAACACTGAAGCTTTCTTT
TRBJ1-1 once . 12 TRBV6-2/TRBV6-3 CASSYGGTEAFF TGTGCCAGCAGTTACGGGGGCACTGAAGCTTTCTTT
TRBJ2-1 . TRBD1 13 TRBV7-3 CASSPGQNNEQFF TGTGCCAGCAGCCCGGGACAGAACAATGAGCAGTTCTTC
TRBJ1-2 . . 15 TRBV19 CASSISPAGYYGYTF TGTGCCAGTAGTATTAGTCCGGCCGGCTACTATGGCTACACCTTC
TRBJ1-1 . . 12 TRBV27 CASSSGNTEAFF TGTGCCAGCAGCTCAGGGAACACTGAAGCTTTCTTT
TRBJ1-5 . . 14 TRBV28 CASSLSRLLQPQHF TGTGCCAGCAGTTTGTCACGCTTGCTTCAGCCCCAGCATTTT
TRBJ2-3 . . 16 TRBV9 CASSVEAGPSTDTQYF TGTGCCAGCAGCGTAGAAGCAGGGCCCAGTACAGATACGCAGTATTTT
TRBJ1-2 . . 14 TRBV30 CAWKGTTLNYGYTF TGTGCCTGGAAGGGAACTACGCTTAACTATGGCTACACCTTC
TRBJ2-7 . . 16 TRBV3-1/TRBV3-2 CASSQGGGQGWYEQYF TGTGCCAGCAGCCAAGGGGGTGGGCAGGGTTGGTACGAGCAGTACTTC
TRBJ2-3 . . 16 TRBV3-1/TRBV3-2 CASSQDFGRATDTQYF TGTGCCAGCAGCCAAGATTTCGGCAGGGCGACAGATACGCAGTATTTT
TRBJ2-2 . . 13 TRBV3-1/TRBV3-2 CASSPTGNGELFF TGTGCCAGCAGCCCCACAGGCAACGGGGAGCTGTTTTTT